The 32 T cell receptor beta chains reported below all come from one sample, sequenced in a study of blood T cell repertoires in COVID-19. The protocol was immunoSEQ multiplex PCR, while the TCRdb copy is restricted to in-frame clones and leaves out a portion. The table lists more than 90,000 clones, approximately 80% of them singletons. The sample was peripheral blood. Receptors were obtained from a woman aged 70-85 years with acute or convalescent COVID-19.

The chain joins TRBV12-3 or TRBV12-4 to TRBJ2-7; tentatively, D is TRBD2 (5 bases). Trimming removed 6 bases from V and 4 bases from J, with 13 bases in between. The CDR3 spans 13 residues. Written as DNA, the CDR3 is TGTGCCAGCAGAGTTGAGGGTAGGTACGAGCAGTACTTC. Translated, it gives CASRVEGRYEQYF.

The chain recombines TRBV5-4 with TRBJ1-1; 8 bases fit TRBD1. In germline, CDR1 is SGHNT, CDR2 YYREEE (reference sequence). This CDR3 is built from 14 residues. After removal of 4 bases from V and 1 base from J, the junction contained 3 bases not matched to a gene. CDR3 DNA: TGTGCCAGCAGCCGAGGACAGGGGAACACTGAAGCTTTCTTT. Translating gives CASSRGQGNTEAFF.

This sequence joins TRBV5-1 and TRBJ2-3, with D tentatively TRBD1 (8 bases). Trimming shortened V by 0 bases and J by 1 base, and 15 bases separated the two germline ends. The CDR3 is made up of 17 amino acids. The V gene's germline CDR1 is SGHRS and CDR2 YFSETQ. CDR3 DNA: TGCGCCAGCAGCTTGGCCGGGGGGACAGGCGGCACAGATACGCAGTATTTT. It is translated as CASSLAGGTGGTDTQYF.

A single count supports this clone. Here the CDR3 reads CASSRLMTGQSYGYTF. CDR3 DNA: TGCGCCAGCAGCCGCTTAATGACCGGACAAAGCTATGGCTACACCTTC. The chain recombines TRBV5-1 with TRBJ1-2, with TRBD1 as a possible D gene (5 bases). Germline lookup yields CDR1 SGHRS and CDR2 YFSETQ. The V gene lost 4 bases and the J gene lost 4 bases, with 20 bases spanning the gap. The CDR3 runs to 16 residues.

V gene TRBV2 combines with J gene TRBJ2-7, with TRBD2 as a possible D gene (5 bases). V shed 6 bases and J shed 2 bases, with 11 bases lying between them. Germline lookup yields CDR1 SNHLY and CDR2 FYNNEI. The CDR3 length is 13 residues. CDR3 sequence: CASRRGLTYEQYF. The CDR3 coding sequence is TGTGCCAGCAGGCGCGGACTTACCTACGAGCAGTACTTC.

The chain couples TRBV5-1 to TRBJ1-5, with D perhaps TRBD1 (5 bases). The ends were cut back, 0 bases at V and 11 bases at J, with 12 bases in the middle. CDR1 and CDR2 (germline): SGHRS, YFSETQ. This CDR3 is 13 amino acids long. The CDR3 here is CASSLGQGGSQHF. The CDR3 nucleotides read TGCGCCAGCAGCTTGGGCCAGGGCGGATCCCAGCATTTT. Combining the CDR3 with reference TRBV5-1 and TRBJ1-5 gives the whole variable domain KAGVTQTPRYLIKTRGQQVTLSCSPISGHRSVSWYQQTPGQGLQFLFEYFSETQRNKGNFPGRFSGRQFSNSRSEMNVSTLELGDSALYLCASSLGQGGSQHFGDGTRLSIL.

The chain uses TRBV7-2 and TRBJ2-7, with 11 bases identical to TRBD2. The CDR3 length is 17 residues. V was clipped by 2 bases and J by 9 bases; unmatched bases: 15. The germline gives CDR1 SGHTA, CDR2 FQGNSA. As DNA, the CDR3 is TGTGCCAGCAGCTTAAACCCACCGACTAGCGGGGATGCGAGGCAGTACTTC. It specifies CASSLNPPTSGDARQYF.

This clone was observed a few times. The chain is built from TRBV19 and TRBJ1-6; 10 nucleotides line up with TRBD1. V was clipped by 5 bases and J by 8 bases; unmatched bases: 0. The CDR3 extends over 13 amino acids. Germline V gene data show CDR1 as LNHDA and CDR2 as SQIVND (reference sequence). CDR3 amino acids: CASSGTGDSPLHF. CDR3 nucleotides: TGTGCCAGTAGTGGGACAGGGGATTCACCCCTCCACTTT.

The CDR3 here is CASSGVGGPGTEAFF. For the CDR3, the DNA is TGCGCCAGCAGCGGGGTAGGGGGCCCAGGGACTGAAGCTTTCTTT. This chain connects TRBV5-1 to TRBJ1-1, with TRBD1 matching over 7 bases. The CDR3 extends over 15 amino acids. Germline-derived CDR1 and CDR2 are SGHRS and YFSETQ. V lost 4 bases, J lost 5 bases, and 11 bases stayed unmatched.

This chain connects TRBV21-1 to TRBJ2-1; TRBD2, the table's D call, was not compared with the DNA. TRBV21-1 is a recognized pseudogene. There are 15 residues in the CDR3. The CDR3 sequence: CASSTGLAGGDEQFF. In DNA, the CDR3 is TGTGCCAGCAGCACCGGACTAGCGGGAGGGGATGAGCAGTTCTTC.

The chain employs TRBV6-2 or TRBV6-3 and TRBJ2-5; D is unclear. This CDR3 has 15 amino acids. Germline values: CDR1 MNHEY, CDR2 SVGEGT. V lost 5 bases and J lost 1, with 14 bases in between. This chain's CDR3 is CASSTRADFQETQYF. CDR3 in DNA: TGTGCCAGCAGTACCCGAGCTGATTTCCAAGAGACCCAGTACTTC.

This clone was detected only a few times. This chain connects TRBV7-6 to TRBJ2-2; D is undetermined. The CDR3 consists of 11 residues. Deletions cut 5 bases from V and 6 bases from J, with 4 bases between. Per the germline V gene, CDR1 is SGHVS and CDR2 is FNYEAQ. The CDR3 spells CASSAAGELFF. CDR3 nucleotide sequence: TGTGCCAGCAGCGCGGCCGGGGAGCTGTTTTTT.

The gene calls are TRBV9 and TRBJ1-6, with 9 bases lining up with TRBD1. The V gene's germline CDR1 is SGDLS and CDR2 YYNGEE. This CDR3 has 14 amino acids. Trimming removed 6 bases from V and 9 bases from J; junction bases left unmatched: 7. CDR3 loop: CASTSGTGFSPLHF. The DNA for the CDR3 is TGTGCCAGCACCTCCGGGACAGGGTTTTCACCCCTCCACTTT. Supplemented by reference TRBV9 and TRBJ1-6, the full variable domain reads DSGVTQTPKHLITATGQRVTLRCSPRSGDLSVYWYQQSLDQGLQFLIQYYNGEERAKGNILERFSAQQFPDLHSELNLSSLELGDSALYFCASTSGTGFSPLHFGNGTRLTVT.

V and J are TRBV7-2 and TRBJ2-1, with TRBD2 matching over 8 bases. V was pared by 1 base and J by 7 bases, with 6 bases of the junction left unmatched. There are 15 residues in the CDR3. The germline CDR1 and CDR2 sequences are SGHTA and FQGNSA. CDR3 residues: CASSLDSGSGNEQFF. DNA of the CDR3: TGTGCCAGCAGCTTAGACAGCGGGAGTGGAAATGAGCAGTTCTTC.

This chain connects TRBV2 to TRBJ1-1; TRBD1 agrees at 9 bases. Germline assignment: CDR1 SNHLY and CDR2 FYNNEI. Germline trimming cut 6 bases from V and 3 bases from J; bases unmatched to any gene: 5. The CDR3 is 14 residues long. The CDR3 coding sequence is TGTGCCAGCAGAGAACAGGGGGCTGACACTGAAGCTTTCTTT. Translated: CASREQGADTEAFF.

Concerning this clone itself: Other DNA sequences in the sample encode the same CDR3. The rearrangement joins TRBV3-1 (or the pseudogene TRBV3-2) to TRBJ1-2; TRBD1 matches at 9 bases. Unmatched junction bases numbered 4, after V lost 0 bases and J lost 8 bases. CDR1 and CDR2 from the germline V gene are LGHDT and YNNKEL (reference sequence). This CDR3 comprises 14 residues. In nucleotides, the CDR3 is TGTGCCAGCAGCCAAGAGGACAGGGGAGGCGGCTACACCTTC. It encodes CASSQEDRGGGYTF.

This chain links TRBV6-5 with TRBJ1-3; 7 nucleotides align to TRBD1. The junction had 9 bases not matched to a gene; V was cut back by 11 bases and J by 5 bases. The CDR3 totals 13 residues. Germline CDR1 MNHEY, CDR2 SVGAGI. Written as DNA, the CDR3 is TGTGCCTCCCCGGACAGGAGCAGAAACACCATATATTTT. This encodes CASPDRSRNTIYF.

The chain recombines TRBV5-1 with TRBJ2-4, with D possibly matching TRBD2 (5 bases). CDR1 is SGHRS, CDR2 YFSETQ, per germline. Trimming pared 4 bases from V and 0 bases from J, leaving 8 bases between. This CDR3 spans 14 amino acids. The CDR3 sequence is CASSPRVAKNIQYF. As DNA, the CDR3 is TGCGCCAGCAGCCCGCGGGTAGCCAAAAACATTCAGTACTTC.

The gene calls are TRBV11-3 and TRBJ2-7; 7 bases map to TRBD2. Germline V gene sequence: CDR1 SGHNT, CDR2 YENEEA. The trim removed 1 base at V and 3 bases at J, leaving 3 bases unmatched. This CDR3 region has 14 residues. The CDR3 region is CASSLGGEGYEQYF. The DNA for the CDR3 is TGTGCCAGCAGCTTAGGCGGGGAGGGCTACGAGCAGTACTTC.

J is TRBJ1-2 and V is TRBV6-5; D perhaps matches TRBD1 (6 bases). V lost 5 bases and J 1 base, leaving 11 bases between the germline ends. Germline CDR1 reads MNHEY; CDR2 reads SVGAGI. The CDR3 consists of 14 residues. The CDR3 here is CASSRGQSNYGYTF. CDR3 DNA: TGTGCCAGCAGTCGTGGACAGAGTAACTATGGCTACACCTTC.

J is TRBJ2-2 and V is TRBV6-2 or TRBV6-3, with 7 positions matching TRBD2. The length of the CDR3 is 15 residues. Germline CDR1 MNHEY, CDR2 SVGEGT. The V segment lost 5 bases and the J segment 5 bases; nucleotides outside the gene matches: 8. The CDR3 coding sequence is TGTGCCAGCAGTCTCCCTCGGGGGGATACCGGGGAGCTGTTTTTT. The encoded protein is CASSLPRGDTGELFF.

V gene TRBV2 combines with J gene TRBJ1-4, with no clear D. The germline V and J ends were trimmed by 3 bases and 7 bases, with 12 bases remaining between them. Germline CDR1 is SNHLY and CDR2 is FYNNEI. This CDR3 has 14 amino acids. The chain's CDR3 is CASSEGSQVEKLFF. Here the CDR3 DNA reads TGTGCCAGCAGTGAGGGCAGTCAAGTTGAAAAACTGTTTTTT. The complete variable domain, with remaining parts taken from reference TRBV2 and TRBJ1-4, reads EPEVTQTPSHQVTQMGQEVILRCVPISNHLYFYWYRQILGQKVEFLVSFYNNEISEKSEIFDDQFSVERPDGSNFTLKIRSTKLEDSAMYFCASSEGSQVEKLFFGSGTQLSVL.

Here the CDR3 reads CASSPDSLYGYTF. CDR3 bases: TGTGCCAGCAGCCCGGACAGCCTGTATGGCTACACCTTC. The rearrangement joins TRBV7-9 to TRBJ1-2, with D possibly matching TRBD1 (6 bases). CDR3 length: 13 amino acids. The V end was cut by 5 bases, the J end by 5 bases, with 12 bases between. Germline V gene sequence: CDR1 SEHNR, CDR2 FQNEAQ (reference sequence).

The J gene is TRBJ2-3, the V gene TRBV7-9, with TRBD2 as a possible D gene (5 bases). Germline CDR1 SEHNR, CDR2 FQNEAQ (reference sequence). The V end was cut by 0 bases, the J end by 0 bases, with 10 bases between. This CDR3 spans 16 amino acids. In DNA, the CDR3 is TGTGCCAGCAGCTTAGCGCAGAGCGGAAGCACAGATACGCAGTATTTT. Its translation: CASSLAQSGSTDTQYF. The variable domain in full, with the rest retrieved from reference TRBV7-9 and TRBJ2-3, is DTGVSQNPRHKITKRGQNVTFRCDPISEHNRLYWYRQTLGQGPEFLTYFQNEAQLEKSRLLSDRFSAERPKGSFSTLEIQRTEQGDSAMYLCASSLAQSGSTDTQYFGPGTRLTVL.

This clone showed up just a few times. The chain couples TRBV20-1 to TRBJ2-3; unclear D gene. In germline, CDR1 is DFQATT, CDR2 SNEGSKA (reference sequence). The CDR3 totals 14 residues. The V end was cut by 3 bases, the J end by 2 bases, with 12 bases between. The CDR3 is CSASVAATTDTQYF. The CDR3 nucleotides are TGCAGTGCTAGTGTGGCGGCGACCACAGATACGCAGTATTTT.

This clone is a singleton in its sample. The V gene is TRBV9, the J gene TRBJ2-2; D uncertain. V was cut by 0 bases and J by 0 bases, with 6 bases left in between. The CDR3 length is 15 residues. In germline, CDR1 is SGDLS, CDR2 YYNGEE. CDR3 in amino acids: CASSVGATNTGELFF. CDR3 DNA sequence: TGTGCCAGCAGCGTAGGGGCCACGAACACCGGGGAGCTGTTTTTT. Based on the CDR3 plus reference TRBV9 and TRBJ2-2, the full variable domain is DSGVTQTPKHLITATGQRVTLRCSPRSGDLSVYWYQQSLDQGLQFLIQYYNGEERAKGNILERFSAQQFPDLHSELNLSSLELGDSALYFCASSVGATNTGELFFGEGSRLTVL.

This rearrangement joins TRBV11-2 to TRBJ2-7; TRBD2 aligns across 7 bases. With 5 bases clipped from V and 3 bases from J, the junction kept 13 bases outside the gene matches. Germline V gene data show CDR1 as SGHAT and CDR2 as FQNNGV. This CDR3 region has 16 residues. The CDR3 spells CASSLGWAGANYEQYF. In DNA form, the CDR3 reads TGTGCCAGCAGCCTGGGGTGGGCGGGAGCGAACTACGAGCAGTACTTC.

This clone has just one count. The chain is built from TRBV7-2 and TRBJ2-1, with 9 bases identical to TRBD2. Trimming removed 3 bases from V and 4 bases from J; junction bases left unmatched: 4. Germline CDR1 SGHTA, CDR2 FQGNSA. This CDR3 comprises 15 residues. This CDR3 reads CASSFNAGGYNEQFF. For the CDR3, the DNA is TGTGCCAGCAGCTTTAACGCGGGAGGGTACAATGAGCAGTTCTTC.

CDR3 amino acids: CASSPLGREGTSGSRGEQFF. The CDR3 DNA is TGTGCCAGCAGTCCCCTGGGACGAGAAGGGACTAGCGGGAGTAGGGGTGAGCAGTTCTTC. J is TRBJ2-1 and V is TRBV21-1; the table names TRBD2, a call not compared with the DNA. TRBV21-1 is marked as a pseudogene. The CDR3 covers 20 residues.

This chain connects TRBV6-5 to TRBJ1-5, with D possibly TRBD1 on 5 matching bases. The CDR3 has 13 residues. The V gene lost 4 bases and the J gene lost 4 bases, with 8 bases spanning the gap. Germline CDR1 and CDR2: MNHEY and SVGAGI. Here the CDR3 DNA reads TGTGCCAGCAGTTTCGACAGAAATCAGCCCCAGCATTTT. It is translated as CASSFDRNQPQHF.

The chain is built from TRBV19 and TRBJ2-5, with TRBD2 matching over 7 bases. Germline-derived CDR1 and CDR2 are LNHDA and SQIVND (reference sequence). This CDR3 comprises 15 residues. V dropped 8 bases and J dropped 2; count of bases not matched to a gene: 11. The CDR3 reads CASSLGGTPQETQYF. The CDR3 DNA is TGTGCCAGTTCCTTGGGGGGGACTCCGCAAGAGACCCAGTACTTC.

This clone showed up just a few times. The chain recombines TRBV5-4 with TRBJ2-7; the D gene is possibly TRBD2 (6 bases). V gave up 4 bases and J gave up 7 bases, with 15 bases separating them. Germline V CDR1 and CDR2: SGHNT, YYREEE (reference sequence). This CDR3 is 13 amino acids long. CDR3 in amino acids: CASSLGGTSEQYF. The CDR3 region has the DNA TGTGCCAGCAGCCTTGGGGGGACGAGTGAGCAGTACTTC.